Below are 12 T cell receptor beta chains sequenced from a single sample in a study of beta chain features in type 1 diabetes. Notes on the study in general: All four CD4+ subsets of Type 1 diabetes patients contained TCRB CDR3s that were moderately but significantly shorter.

Since all of the isolated RNA was reverse transcribed, expressed TCRB transcripts were what got sequenced. The data were produced by immunoSEQ multiplex PCR, yet TCRdb's version contains in-frame clones alone and is incomplete. The sample lists around 150,000 clones, 7% to 9.5% seen once, with roughly 0.72% in the top ten. The antigens of these receptors remain unknown. The sequencing sample was made of central memory CD4+ T cells from blood. Receptors were obtained from a woman in her 30s with type 1 diabetes.

The chain recombines TRBV30 with TRBJ2-2, with D uncertain. This CDR3 contains 11 residues. V was shortened by 5 bases and J by 6 bases, with 7 bases between the two germline ends. CDR1 is GTSNPN and CDR2 is SVGIG in the germline V gene (reference sequence). The CDR3 sequence: CAWSRSGELFF. As DNA, the CDR3 is TGTGCCTGGTCTAGATCCGGGGAGCTGTTTTTT.

CDR3 region: CASSVTGRDTEAFF. In nucleotides, the CDR3 is TGTGCCAGCAGTGTTACAGGGAGGGACACTGAAGCTTTCTTT. This sequence joins TRBV7-2 and TRBJ1-1; D might be TRBD1 (6 bases). The germline gives CDR1 SGHTA, CDR2 FQGNSA. This CDR3 comprises 14 residues. Trimming removed 6 bases at V and 3 bases at J, with 14 bases between. The full variable domain, in which reference TRBV7-2 and TRBJ1-1 provide the parts outside the CDR3, is GAGVSQSPSNKVTEKGKDVELRCDPISGHTALYWYRQSLGQGLEFLIYFQGNSAPDKSGLPSDRFSAERTGGSVSTLTIQRTQQEDSAVYLCASSVTGRDTEAFFGQGTRLTVV.

CDR3 nucleotide sequence: TGCAGCGTTGTGAGACCGACTAACACTGAAGCTTTCTTT. This sequence encodes CSVVRPTNTEAFF. This chain joins TRBV29-1 and TRBJ1-1; D is ambiguous. The length of the CDR3 is 13 residues. CDR1 and CDR2 (germline): SQVTM, ANQGSEA. The V end lost 4 bases, the J end lost 2 bases, and 11 bases lay between the germline ends.

In this sample, this clone turned up many times. The V gene is TRBV7-8, the J gene TRBJ2-7, with D perhaps matching TRBD2 (6 bases). This CDR3 contains 12 residues. V lost 3 bases and J lost 7, with 10 bases in between. The germline gives CDR1 SGHVS, CDR2 FQNEAQ. The CDR3 nucleotides read TGTGCCAGCAGCTTCGCAGGGAGGGAGCAGTACTTC. Protein: CASSFAGREQYF.

This clone has just a few counts. The gene calls are TRBV2 and TRBJ2-7; the D gene is possibly TRBD2 (5 bases). Germline V gene data show CDR1 as SNHLY and CDR2 as FYNNEI. The V end was cut by 8 bases, the J end by 6 bases, with 14 bases between. The CDR3 runs 12 residues. The CDR3 DNA is TGTGCCAGCTCACGGGAAGTAGCCGAGCAGTACTTC. Translating gives CASSREVAEQYF.

V is TRBV27 and J is TRBJ1-2; weak D call: TRBD1 (5 bases). The CDR3 is 15 amino acids. Trimming stripped 2 bases from V and 7 bases from J, with 17 bases between. Germline-derived CDR1 and CDR2 are MNHEY and SMNVEV (reference sequence). CDR3 protein: CASSLNGDSSVGYTF. CDR3 in DNA: TGTGCCAGCAGTTTAAATGGGGACTCCTCCGTTGGCTACACCTTC.

This rearrangement joins TRBV28 to TRBJ2-1; 7 nucleotides line up with TRBD2. The V and J ends lost 5 bases and 6 bases, in that order; junction bases with no gene match: 4. The CDR3 totals 13 residues. Germline CDR1 MDHEN, CDR2 SYDVKM. Here the CDR3 reads CASSLGTTNEQFF. The DNA of the CDR3 is TGTGCCAGCAGTCTCGGGACTACCAATGAGCAGTTCTTC.

The chain links TRBV6-5 to TRBJ1-2, with 9 positions matching TRBD1. This CDR3 spans 13 amino acids. CDR1 MNHEY and CDR2 SVGAGI come from the germline V gene. The junction had 3 bases not matched to a gene; V was cut back by 6 bases and J by 4 bases. Here the CDR3 DNA reads TGTGCCAGCAGGGGACAGGGAGGCTATGGCTACACCTTC. Translation: CASRGQGGYGYTF.

The chain joins TRBV6-5 to TRBJ2-1; TRBD1 aligns across 8 bases. CDR1 and CDR2 (germline): MNHEY, SVGAGI. Trimming at V came to 7 bases and at J to 4 bases, leaving 6 bases not matched to a gene. This CDR3 has 14 residues. CDR3 residues: CASKPGQAYNEQFF. CDR3 sequence (DNA): TGTGCCAGCAAGCCGGGACAGGCTTACAATGAGCAGTTCTTC.

This clone was seen a handful of times. The V call is TRBV11-2, the J call TRBJ2-3; 10 bases are shared with TRBD2. Germline V lookup: CDR1 SGHAT, CDR2 FQNNGV. This CDR3 spans 16 amino acids. V gave up 7 bases and J gave up 2 bases; unmatched junction bases: 9. The chain's CDR3 is CASKPAGGPYTDTQYF. Written as DNA, the CDR3 is TGTGCCAGCAAGCCAGCGGGAGGGCCGTACACAGATACGCAGTATTTT.

The chain has TRBV27 and TRBJ2-1; D may be TRBD2 (6 bases). The CDR3 covers 14 residues. The germline V gene has CDR1 MNHEY and CDR2 SMNVEV (reference sequence). V gave up 6 bases and J gave up 3 bases, with 12 bases separating them. CDR3 in amino acids: CASRSAGDYNEQFF. The CDR3, as DNA: TGTGCCAGCAGATCAGCGGGTGACTACAATGAGCAGTTCTTC.

Regarding this clone: One end of the junction varies from germline; a read error may be responsible. The rearrangement joins TRBV27 to TRBJ2-3, with a tentative D call TRBD2 (7 bases). Looked up from germline, CDR1 is MNHEY and CDR2 is SMNVEV (reference sequence). This CDR3 is 13 amino acids long. CDR3 loop: CASNREGTDTQYF. CDR3 nucleotides: TGTGCCAGCAACAGGGAGGGCACCGATACGCAGTATTTT.